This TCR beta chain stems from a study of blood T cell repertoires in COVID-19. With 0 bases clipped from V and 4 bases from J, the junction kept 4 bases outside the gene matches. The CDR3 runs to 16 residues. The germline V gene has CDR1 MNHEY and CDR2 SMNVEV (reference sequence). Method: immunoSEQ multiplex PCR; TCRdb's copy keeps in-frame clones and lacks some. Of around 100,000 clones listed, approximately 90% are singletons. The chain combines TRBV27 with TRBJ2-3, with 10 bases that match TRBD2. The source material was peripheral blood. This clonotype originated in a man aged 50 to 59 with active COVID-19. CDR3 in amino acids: CASSLSERGGADTQYF. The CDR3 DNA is TGTGCCAGCAGTTTATCAGAGCGGGGGGGCGCAGATACGCAGTATTTT.